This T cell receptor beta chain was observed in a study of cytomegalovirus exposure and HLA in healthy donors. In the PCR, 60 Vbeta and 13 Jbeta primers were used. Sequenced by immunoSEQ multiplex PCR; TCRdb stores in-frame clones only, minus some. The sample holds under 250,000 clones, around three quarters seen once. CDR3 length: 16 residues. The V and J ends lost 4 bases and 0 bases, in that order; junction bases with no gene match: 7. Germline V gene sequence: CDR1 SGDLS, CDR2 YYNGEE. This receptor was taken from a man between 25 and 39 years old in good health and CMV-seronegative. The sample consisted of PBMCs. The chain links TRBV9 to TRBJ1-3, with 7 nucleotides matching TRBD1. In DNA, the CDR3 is TGTGCCAGCAGCACAACGGGACAGATCTCTGGAAACACCATATATTTT. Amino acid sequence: CASSTTGQISGNTIYF.